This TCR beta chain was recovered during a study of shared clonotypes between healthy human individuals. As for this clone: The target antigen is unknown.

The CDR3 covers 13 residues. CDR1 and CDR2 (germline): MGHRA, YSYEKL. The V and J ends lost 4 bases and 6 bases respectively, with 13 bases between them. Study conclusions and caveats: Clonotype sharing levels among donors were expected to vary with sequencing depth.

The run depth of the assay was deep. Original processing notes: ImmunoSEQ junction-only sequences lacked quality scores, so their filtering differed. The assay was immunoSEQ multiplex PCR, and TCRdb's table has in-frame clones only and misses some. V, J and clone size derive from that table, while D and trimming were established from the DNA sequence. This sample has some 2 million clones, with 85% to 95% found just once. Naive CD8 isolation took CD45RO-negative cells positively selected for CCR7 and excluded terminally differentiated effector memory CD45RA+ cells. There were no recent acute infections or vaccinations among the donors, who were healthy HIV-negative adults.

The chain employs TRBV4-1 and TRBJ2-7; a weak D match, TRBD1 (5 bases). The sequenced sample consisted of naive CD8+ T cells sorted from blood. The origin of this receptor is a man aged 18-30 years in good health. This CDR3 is CASSLKGSIEQYF. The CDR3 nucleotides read TGCGCCAGCAGCCTGAAGGGGTCTATCGAGCAGTACTTC.